Following are 3 T cell receptor beta chains from one sample sequenced in a study of T cells in women clearing cervical HPV infection. Clones were sequenced by immunoSEQ multiplex PCR, and TCRdb holds only the in-frame ones, with some missing. This sample's table reports 25,000 to 35,000 clones. The specimen sequenced was blood buffy coat. The receptors were gathered from a woman between 18 and 75 years old with a cervical HPV16 infection that either progressed to CIN3+ or cleared (not recorded which).

As regards this clone: The read terminates 3 residues before the CDR3 end, so the remaining end is supplied by the germline J gene. The rearrangement joins TRBV19 to TRBJ1-2, with TRBD1 matching over 7 bases. The CDR3 extends over 16 amino acids. V gave up 2 bases and J gave up 0 bases; unmatched junction bases: 6. Germline CDR1 is LNHDA and CDR2 is SQIVND (reference sequence). CDR3 amino acids: CASSITLGQPNYGYTF. The DNA read from the CDR3 is TGTGCCAGTAGTATAACCCTGGGACAGCCTAACTATGGC.

A remark on this clone: The CDR3 end lies 3 residues beyond the end of the read and is filled in from the germline J gene. The rearrangement joins TRBV19 to TRBJ2-5, with D possibly being TRBD1 (5 bases). The CDR3 is made up of 14 amino acids. The ends were cut back, 3 bases at V and 3 bases at J, with 11 bases in the middle. Germline V lookup: CDR1 LNHDA, CDR2 SQIVND (reference sequence). The part of the CDR3 DNA that was read is TGTGCCAGTAGTATCGTGGCAGGGAAAGAGACC. Protein: CASSIVAGKET. The complete CDR3 protein is CASSIVAGKETQYF.

With respect to this clone: The read ends 3 residues before the CDR3 terminus; that terminus is restored from the germline J gene. The V call is TRBV5-6, the J call TRBJ1-3, with D tentatively TRBD1 (6 bases). The CDR3 is made up of 14 amino acids. In germline, CDR1 is SGHDT, CDR2 YYEEEE. The ends were cut back, 4 bases at V and 5 bases at J, with 13 bases in the middle. Incomplete CDR3 DNA: TGTGCCAGCAGCGCTTACAGGGTTAGAAACACC. It is translated as CASSAYRVRNT. The entire CDR3 protein is CASSAYRVRNTIYF.